This TCR beta chain appears in the sequencing data of a study of T cells in Graves' hyperthyroidism and ophthalmopathy. It was RNA transcripts that yielded the amplified TCR beta CDR3 regions. The HTBI primer set served for first-round RT-PCR of the TCR CDR3. TCRdb redid the calling of the multiplex PCR reads with MiXCR, one entry per CDR3 protein. The sample yields hundreds of thousands of distinct CDR3 sequences, 18% seen once. In this sample, this clonotype turned up many times. The sequenced sample consisted of blood. This receptor was identified in a woman aged 50 to 65 with Graves' hyperthyroidism that later progressed to Graves' ophthalmopathy.

This CDR3 reads CSARGQGRTGELFF. DNA for the CDR3: TGCAGTGCTCGGGGACAGGGCCGAACCGGGGAGCTGTTTTTT. The chain has TRBV20-1 and TRBJ2-2; 9 nucleotides align to TRBD1. Germline V gene data show CDR1 as DFQATT and CDR2 as SNEGSKA (reference sequence). Trimming at V came to 5 bases and at J to 5 bases, leaving 6 bases not matched to a gene. This CDR3 comprises 14 residues.